Listed here is a single TCR beta chain. V was cut by 0 bases and J by 4 bases, with 15 bases left in between. The germline V gene encodes CDR1 LGHNA and CDR2 YNFKEQ. This CDR3 region has 16 residues. The sample belongs to a study of early stage breast cancer tumors. Study details: ER+/PR+/HER2- status applied to about 80% of the 16 invasive breast tumors. Samples were sequenced at 9 to 10-fold average coverage.

Enough DNA from normal breast tissue often took about 95-330 mg. Clones were read by immunoSEQ multiplex PCR, and TCRdb kept only the in-frame ones, dropping some. Of several thousand clones listed, about three fifths are singletons. The sequenced sample consisted of normal breast tissue next to the tumor. The V and J genes are TRBV4-2 and TRBJ1-2, with a weak D call TRBD1 (5 bases). This clonotype was obtained from a person in their fifties or sixties with breast cancer. CDR3 DNA: TGTGCCAGCAGCCAAGAACAGGCGGCAGCCCTCTATGGCTACACCTTC. Translation gives CASSQEQAAALYGYTF.